This is a list of T cell receptor beta chains from one sample in a study of technical replicates of blood from several donors. The assay was immunoSEQ multiplex PCR, and TCRdb's table has in-frame clones only and misses some. The sample comprises 55,000 to 80,000 clones, approximately 97% of which are singletons, and around 0.2% rests with the top ten. Sequencing was carried out using T cells isolated from PBMCs. The receptor set was obtained from a human donor in good health. Both conserved end residues are trimmed from each CDR3. Each record gives: J gene, clone size, V gene, CDR3 protein. The size of a clone is reported for some rows only, either as once, few or many, or as a class for expanded clones.

j_call: TRBJ1-4; clone_size: .; v_call: TRBV7-6; cdr3_aa: ASSSGTDNEKLF
j_call: TRBJ1-4; clone_size: .; v_call: TRBV6-1; cdr3_aa: ASSEVAAGNEKLF
j_call: TRBJ2-7; clone_size: .; v_call: TRBV14; cdr3_aa: ASSQLLLAEQY
j_call: TRBJ2-1; clone_size: .; v_call: TRBV6-5; cdr3_aa: ASSFEGHMGYNEQF
j_call: TRBJ2-7; clone_size: .; v_call: TRBV25-1; cdr3_aa: ASSAPGLADEQY
j_call: TRBJ2-7; clone_size: .; v_call: TRBV5-1; cdr3_aa: ASSLSRGREGLYEQY
j_call: TRBJ2-1; clone_size: .; v_call: TRBV28; cdr3_aa: ASSLRLFYNEQF
j_call: TRBJ1-5; clone_size: once; v_call: TRBV30; cdr3_aa: AWSVLDFNQPQH
j_call: TRBJ1-5; clone_size: .; v_call: TRBV19; cdr3_aa: ASDDWGQGFGQPQH
j_call: TRBJ2-2; clone_size: .; v_call: TRBV2; cdr3_aa: ASSASQGGPTGGELF
j_call: TRBJ2-3; clone_size: .; v_call: TRBV11-2; cdr3_aa: ASSKRQGPDTQY
j_call: TRBJ2-7; clone_size: .; v_call: TRBV11-2; cdr3_aa: ASSYKGAHEQY
j_call: TRBJ2-1; clone_size: .; v_call: TRBV29-1; cdr3_aa: SVVPGGLGNEQF
j_call: TRBJ2-3; clone_size: .; v_call: TRBV29-1; cdr3_aa: SVSEVTPYSSQSGHPSTDTQY
j_call: TRBJ1-1; clone_size: .; v_call: TRBV5-4; cdr3_aa: ASRAGGLTEAF
j_call: TRBJ2-2; clone_size: .; v_call: TRBV5-8; cdr3_aa: ASSLGVSVRPGELF
j_call: TRBJ1-2; clone_size: .; v_call: TRBV19; cdr3_aa: ASGEDSPYGYT